This T cell receptor beta chain was sequenced during a study of T cells in localized non-small cell lung cancer. Whole-study findings and limits: Uninvolved nearby lung showed the greatest T cell clonality, exceeding that found in tumor. Higher blood T cell density went with longer overall survival. A median of approximately 54 clones ranked among the top 100 in tumor appeared in adjacent lung. Heterogeneity remains possible because sequencing was limited to only one tumor region.

Trimming removed 2 bases from V and 3 bases from J, with 10 bases in between. Germline CDR1 reads LGHNA; CDR2 reads YNFKEQ. The CDR3 is 14 amino acids. Comment on this clone: Its target is not known.

Sequencing used immunoSEQ multiplex PCR; TCRdb keeps in-frame clones, though not all of them. The sample has about 70,000 clones, about 88% seen once. This material consisted of peripheral blood, taken before any cancer treatment. The chain is built from TRBV4-2 and TRBJ1-2; D remains ambiguous. The receptor was isolated from a female donor older than 55 with stage I lung adenocarcinoma. The CDR3 region has the DNA TGTGCCAGCAGCCAAATGGGGAGGGACTATGGCTACACCTTC. Its protein is CASSQMGRDYGYTF.